One sample yielded the 11 T cell receptor beta chains listed below, sequenced in a study of blood T cells in healthy people across ages. With a J-beta primer mix and a sample-barcoded 5' primer, a second PCR ran about 7 to 11 cycles. One entry per CDR3 protein results from TCRdb running MiXCR on the 5' RACE reads. The data contain around 800,000 distinct CDR3 sequences, 20% to 30% of them singletons. The data also belong to a second study, concerning T cells of mothers and their children.

Sample: blood. The receptors were gathered from a boy aged 5-17 years in good health.

There are a few counts of this clonotype. V is TRBV24-1 and J is TRBJ2-3; D gene unclear. CDR1 is KGHDR and CDR2 is SFDVKD in the germline V gene. There are 12 residues in the CDR3. V lost 4 bases and J lost 5, with 6 bases in between. Written as DNA, the CDR3 is TGTGCCACCAGTGACCCGGGAGATACGCAGTATTTT. Protein sequence: CATSDPGDTQYF.

V usage is TRBV27 and J usage is TRBJ2-7, with D perhaps matching TRBD1 (5 bases). The V gene's germline CDR1 is MNHEY and CDR2 SMNVEV (reference sequence). The CDR3 is made up of 13 amino acids. The V end was cut by 0 bases, the J end by 6 bases, with 9 bases between. The CDR3 loop reads CASSLSDRSEQYF. CDR3 bases: TGTGCCAGCAGTTTATCCGACAGAAGCGAGCAGTACTTC.

This clonotype appeared a few times. V gene TRBV11-2 combines with J gene TRBJ2-3; 7 bases match TRBD2. V lost 4 bases, J lost 5 bases, and 12 bases stayed unmatched. CDR3 length: 16 amino acids. The germline CDR1 and CDR2 sequences are SGHAT and FQNNGV. Here the CDR3 reads CASSYYSGTNEDTQYF. The CDR3 coding sequence is TGTGCCAGCAGCTACTACTCCGGGACTAACGAAGATACGCAGTATTTT.

The rearrangement links TRBV29-1 to TRBJ2-5; TRBD2 might be the D (6 bases). The germline V gene encodes CDR1 SQVTM and CDR2 ANQGSEA. The CDR3 runs 14 residues. V lost 2 bases to trimming and J lost 1 base, with 11 bases between them. Here the CDR3 reads CSVELLSGQETQYF. The CDR3 bases are TGCAGCGTTGAACTCCTTAGCGGCCAAGAGACCCAGTACTTC.

The V gene is TRBV29-1, the J gene TRBJ1-1; 9 bases map to TRBD1. V was clipped by 8 bases and J by 10 bases; unmatched bases: 11. This CDR3 region has 12 residues. Germline CDR1 SQVTM, CDR2 ANQGSEA. CDR3 sequence: CSLGQGTRGAFF. The DNA for the CDR3 is TGCAGCCTCGGACAGGGGACGCGGGGAGCTTTCTTT.

A few counts support this clonotype. The rearrangement uses TRBV20-1 and TRBJ2-7; a weak D match, TRBD2 (5 bases). V dropped 1 base and J dropped 6 bases, with 10 bases sitting between them. The germline V gene encodes CDR1 DFQATT and CDR2 SNEGSKA (reference sequence). The CDR3 loop spans 12 amino acids. The CDR3 bases are TGCAGTGCTAGAGGGGAGTGGGGCGAGCAGTACTTC. It codes for CSARGEWGEQYF.

This chain uses TRBV7-3 with TRBJ2-7; D not certain. TRBJ2-5 explains the end of the DNA better; the J call may be wrong. Germline V gene data show CDR1 as SGHTA and CDR2 as FQGTGA. The CDR3 is made up of 13 amino acids. The DNA of the CDR3 is TGTGCCAGCAGCTCCCGCAGACAAGAGACCCAGTACTTC. Encoded protein: CASSSRRQETQYF.

This chain uses TRBV20-1 with TRBJ1-2; possibly TRBD1 for D (5 bases). The CDR3 contains 16 residues. Trimming stripped 1 base from V and 0 bases from J, with 15 bases between. Per the germline V gene, CDR1 is DFQATT and CDR2 is SNEGSKA (reference sequence). Written as DNA, the CDR3 is TGCAGTGCTAGAGGTCCTAGACAGCATACTAACTATGGCTACACCTTC. Its protein product is CSARGPRQHTNYGYTF.

This clonotype was picked up a small number of times. The gene calls are TRBV15 and TRBJ2-1, with D tentatively TRBD2 (5 bases). The germline V and J ends were trimmed by 0 bases and 0 bases, with 12 bases remaining between them. The CDR3 sequence is 17 residues long. Germline values: CDR1 LNHNV, CDR2 YYDKDF (reference sequence). CDR3: CATSRERTSSSYNEQFF. CDR3 coding DNA: TGTGCCACCAGCAGAGAAAGGACTTCCAGCTCCTACAATGAGCAGTTCTTC.

The J gene is TRBJ1-1, the V gene TRBV20-1, with 8 bases identical to TRBD1. V lost 6 bases to trimming and J lost 7 bases; unmatched junction nucleotides: 10. CDR1 and CDR2 from the germline V gene are DFQATT and SNEGSKA (reference sequence). This CDR3 is 13 amino acids long. The CDR3 DNA reads TGCAGTGCGCTGGACAGGGAGGGCATTGAAGCTTTCTTT. It specifies CSALDREGIEAFF.

The V call is TRBV20-1, the J call TRBJ2-5; D tentatively fits TRBD1 or TRBD2 (5 bases each). The DNA end is a closer match to TRBJ2-7, so the J assignment may be wrong. The V gene's germline CDR1 is DFQATT and CDR2 SNEGSKA (reference sequence). The CDR3 contains 14 residues. CDR3 sequence: CSARPSGRTYEQYF. The CDR3 nucleotides read TGCAGTGCTAGACCTTCGGGACGGACCTACGAGCAGTACTTC.